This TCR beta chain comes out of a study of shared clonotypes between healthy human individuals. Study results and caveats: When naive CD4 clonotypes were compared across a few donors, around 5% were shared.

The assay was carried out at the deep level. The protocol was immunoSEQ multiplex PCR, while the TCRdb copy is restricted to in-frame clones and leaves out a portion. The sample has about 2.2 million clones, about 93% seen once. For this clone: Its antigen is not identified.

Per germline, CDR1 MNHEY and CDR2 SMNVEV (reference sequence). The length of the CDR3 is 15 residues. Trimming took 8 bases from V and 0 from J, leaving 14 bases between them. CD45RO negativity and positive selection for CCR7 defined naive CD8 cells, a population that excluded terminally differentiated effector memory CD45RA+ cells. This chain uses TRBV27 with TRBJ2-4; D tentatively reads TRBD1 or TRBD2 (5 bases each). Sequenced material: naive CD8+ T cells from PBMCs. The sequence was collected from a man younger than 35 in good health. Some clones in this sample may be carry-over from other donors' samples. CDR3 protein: CASGLGVAAKNIQYF. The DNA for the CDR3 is TGTGCCAGCGGCTTGGGGGTTGCAGCCAAAAACATTCAGTACTTC.